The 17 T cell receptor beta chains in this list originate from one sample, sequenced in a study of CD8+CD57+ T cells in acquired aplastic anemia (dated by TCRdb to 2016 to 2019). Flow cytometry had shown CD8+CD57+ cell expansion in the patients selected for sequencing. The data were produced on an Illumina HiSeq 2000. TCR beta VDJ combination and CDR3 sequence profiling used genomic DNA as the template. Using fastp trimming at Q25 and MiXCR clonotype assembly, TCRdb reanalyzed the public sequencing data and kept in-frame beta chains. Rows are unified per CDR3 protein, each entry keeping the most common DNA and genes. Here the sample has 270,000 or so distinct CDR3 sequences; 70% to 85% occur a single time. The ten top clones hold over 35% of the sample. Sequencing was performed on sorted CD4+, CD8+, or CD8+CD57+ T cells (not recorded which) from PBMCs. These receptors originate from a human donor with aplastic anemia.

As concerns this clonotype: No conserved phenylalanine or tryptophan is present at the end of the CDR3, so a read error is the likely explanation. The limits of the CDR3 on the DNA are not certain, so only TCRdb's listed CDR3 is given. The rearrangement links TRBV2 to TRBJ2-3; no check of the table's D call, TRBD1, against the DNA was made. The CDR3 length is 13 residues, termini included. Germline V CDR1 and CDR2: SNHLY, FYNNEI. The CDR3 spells CASGDGGTETTYS.

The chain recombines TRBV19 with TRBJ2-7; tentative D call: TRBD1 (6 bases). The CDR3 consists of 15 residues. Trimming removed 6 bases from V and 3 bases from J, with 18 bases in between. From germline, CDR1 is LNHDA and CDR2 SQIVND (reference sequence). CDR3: CASSRQDLGNYEQYF. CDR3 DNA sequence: TGTGCCAGTAGCCGACAGGATTTGGGGAACTACGAGCAGTACTTC.

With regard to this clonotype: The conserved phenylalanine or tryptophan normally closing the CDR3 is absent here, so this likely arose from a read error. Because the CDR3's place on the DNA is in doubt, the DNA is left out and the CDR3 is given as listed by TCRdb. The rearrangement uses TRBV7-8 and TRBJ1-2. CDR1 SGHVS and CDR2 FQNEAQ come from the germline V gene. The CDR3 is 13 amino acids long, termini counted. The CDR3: CASSLAGGGGTQY.

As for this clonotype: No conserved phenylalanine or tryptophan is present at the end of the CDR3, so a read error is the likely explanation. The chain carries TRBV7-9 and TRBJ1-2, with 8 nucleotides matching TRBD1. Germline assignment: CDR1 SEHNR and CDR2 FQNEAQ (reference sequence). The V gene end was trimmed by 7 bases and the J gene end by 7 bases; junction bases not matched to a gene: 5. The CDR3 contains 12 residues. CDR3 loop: CASKQGDCGYTY. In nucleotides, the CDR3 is TGTGCCAGCAAACAGGGGGACTGTGGCTACACCTAC.

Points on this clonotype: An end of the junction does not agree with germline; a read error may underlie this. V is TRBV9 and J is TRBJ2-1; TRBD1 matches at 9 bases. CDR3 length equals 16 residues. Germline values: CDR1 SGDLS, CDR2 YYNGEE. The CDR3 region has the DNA TGTGCCAGCAGCCAGGGACAGGGACGACCTACGAGCAGTACTTCCTTC. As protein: CASSQGQGRPTSSTSF. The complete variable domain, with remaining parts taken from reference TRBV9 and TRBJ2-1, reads DSGVTQTPKHLITATGQRVTLRCSPRSGDLSVYWYQQSLDQGLQFLIQYYNGEERAKGNILERFSAQQFPDLHSELNLSSLELGDSALYFCASSQGQGRPTSSTSFGPGTRLTVL.

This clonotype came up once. The CDR3 sequence: CASSEAGRPLENYF. CDR3 in DNA: TGTGCCAGCAGCGAAGCCGGACGTCCCCTCGAGAACTACTTC. The chain joins TRBV9 to TRBJ2-7, with unresolved D. The V end was cut by 3 bases, the J end by 13 bases, with 23 bases between. Germline-derived CDR1 and CDR2 are SGDLS and YYNGEE. CDR3 length equals 14 residues.

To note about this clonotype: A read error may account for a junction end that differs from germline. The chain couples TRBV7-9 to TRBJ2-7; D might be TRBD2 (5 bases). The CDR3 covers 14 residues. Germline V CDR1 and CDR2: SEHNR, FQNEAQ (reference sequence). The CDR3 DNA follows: TGTGCCACCAGCGGCCCGGGCCGCTACGGCGCCAACTTCTTC. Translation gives CATSGPGRYGANFF.

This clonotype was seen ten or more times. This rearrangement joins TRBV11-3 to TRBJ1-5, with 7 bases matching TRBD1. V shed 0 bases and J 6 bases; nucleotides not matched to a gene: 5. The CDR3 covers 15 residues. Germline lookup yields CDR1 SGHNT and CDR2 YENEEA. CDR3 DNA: TGTGCCAGCAGCTTAGATCTGACAGGGACTCAGCCCCAGCATTTT. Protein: CASSLDLTGTQPQHF.

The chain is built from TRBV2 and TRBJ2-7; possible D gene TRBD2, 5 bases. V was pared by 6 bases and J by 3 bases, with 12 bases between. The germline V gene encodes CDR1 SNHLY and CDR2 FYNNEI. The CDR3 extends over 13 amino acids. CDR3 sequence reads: CASSPGRGYEQYV. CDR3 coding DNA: TGTGCCAGCAGCCCCGGCCGGGGCTACGAGCAGTACGTC.

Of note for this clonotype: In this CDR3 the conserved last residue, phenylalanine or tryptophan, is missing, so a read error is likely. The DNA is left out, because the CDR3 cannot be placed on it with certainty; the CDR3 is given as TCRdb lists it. The CDR3 reads CASSVYQNNYNEL. The rearrangement joins TRBV9 to TRBJ1-1. With termini counted, the CDR3 has 13 amino acids. The V gene's germline CDR1 is SGDLS and CDR2 YYNGEE.

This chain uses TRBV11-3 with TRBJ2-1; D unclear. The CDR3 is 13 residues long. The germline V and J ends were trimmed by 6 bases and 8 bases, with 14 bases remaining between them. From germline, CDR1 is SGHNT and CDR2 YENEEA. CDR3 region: CASSVDGIHEQFF. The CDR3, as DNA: TGTGCCAGCAGTGTAGATGGGATCCATGAGCAGTTCTTC.

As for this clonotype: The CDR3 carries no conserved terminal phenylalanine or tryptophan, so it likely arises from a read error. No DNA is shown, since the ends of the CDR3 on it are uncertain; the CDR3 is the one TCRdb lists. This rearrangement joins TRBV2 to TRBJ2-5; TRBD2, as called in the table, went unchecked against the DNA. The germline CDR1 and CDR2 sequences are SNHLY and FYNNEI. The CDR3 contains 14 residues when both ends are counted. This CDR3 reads CAYGVAAYQETHYV.

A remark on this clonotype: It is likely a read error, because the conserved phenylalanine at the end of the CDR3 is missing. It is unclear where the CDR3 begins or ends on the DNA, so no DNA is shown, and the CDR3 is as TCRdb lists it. CDR3 region: CASTLACGTYD. This chain uses TRBV7-8 with TRBJ2-7. Ends included, the CDR3 has 11 residues. Germline V gene data show CDR1 as SGHVS and CDR2 as FQNEAQ.

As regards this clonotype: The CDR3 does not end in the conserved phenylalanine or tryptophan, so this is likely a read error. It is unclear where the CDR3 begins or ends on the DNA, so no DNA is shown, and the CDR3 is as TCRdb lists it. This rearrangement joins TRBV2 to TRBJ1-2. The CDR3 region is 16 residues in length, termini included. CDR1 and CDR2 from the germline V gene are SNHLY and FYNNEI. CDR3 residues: CASSLAGGPDTQYFTP.

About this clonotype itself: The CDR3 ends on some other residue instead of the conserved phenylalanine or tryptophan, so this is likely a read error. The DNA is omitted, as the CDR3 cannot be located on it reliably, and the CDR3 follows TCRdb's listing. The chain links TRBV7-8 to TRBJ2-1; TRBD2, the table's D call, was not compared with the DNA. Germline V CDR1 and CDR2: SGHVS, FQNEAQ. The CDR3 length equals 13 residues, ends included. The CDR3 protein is CASSLAGSPDTLY.

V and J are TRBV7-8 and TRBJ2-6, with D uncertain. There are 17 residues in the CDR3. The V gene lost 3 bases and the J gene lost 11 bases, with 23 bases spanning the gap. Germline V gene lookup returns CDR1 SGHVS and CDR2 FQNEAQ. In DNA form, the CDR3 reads TGTGCCAGCAGCTTTCATCCAGACGGCACAGCCCTTTACGTCCTGACTTTC. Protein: CASSFHPDGTALYVLTF.

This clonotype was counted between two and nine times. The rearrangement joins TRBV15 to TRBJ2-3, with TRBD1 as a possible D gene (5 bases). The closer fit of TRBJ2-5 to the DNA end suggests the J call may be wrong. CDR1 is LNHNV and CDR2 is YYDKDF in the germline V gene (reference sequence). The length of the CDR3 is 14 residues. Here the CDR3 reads CATSWGASHDTQYF. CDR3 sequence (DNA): TGTGCCACCAGCTGGGGCGCCAGCCACGATACCCAGTACTTC.